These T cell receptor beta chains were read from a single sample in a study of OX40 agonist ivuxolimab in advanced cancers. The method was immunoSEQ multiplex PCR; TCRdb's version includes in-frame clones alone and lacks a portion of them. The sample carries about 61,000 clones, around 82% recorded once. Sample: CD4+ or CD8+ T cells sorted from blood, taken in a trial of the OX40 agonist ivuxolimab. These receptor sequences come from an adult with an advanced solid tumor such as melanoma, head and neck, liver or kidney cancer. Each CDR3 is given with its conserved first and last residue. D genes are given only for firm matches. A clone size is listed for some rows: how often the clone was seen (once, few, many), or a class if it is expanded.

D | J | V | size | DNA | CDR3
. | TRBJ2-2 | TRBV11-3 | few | TGTGCCAGCGGGCGAGGTGCAGGCACCGGGGAGCTGTTTTTT | CASGRGAGTGELFF
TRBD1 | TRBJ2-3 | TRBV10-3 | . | TGTGCCATCAGTGACCCATTCGGACAGGGGGCAGGAGATACGCAGTATTTT | CAISDPFGQGAGDTQYF
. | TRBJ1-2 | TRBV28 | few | TGTGCCAGCATGAGGCAGGGAGTTCGGTATGGCTACACCTTC | CASMRQGVRYGYTF
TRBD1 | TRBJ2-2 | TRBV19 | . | TGTGCCAGTAGTATCGGACAGGAGAACACCGGGGAGCTGTTTTTT | CASSIGQENTGELFF
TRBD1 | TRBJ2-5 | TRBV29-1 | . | TGCAGCGTTGAGGGGACAGTGGGCGGAGAGACCCAGTACTTC | CSVEGTVGGETQYF
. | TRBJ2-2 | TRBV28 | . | TGTGCCAGCAGTTCCTGGGGGGCGGGTCATACCGGGGAGCTGTTTTTT | CASSSWGAGHTGELFF
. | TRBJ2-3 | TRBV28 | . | TGTGCCAGCAACCCAAGGGGGAGACCCACAGATACGCAGTATTTT | CASNPRGRPTDTQYF
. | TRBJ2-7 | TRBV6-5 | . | TGTGCCAACTCCCATGGCTACGAGCAGTACTTC | CANSHGYEQYF
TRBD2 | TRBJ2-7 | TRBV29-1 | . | TGCAGCGCACGGACTAGCGGCGCCTACGAGCAGTACTTC | CSARTSGAYEQYF
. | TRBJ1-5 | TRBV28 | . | TGTGCCAGCAGTCCCCGCGCCCCCCGGCCCCAGCATTTT | CASSPRAPRPQHF